This TCR beta chain was identified in a study of blood T cell repertoires in COVID-19 (dated by TCRdb to the early 2020s). For context, the study as a whole: Samples from collaborators originated in the United States, Italy and Spain and spanned both the acute and convalescent phases of COVID-19. Where HLA class I and class II types were available, the types were taken from metadata supplied by the sample provider, not from assay-based typing. Subjects who had been exposed to COVID-19, were actively infected with it, or had recovered from it provided the deeply sampled blood TCRbeta repertoires that made up the dataset. Samples came from the ongoing ImmuneRACE study (first 160 participants) plus 1,254 subjects from 6 global collaborators. The sample metadata nearly always contained a de-identified subject ID, COVID-19 status, age in years and sex. The prospective study material was composed of cDNA or gDNA derived from T cells, B-cell-depleted T cells, or PBMCs. The repertoires were made available in a free public database intended to serve as a resource for research on the immune response to SARS-CoV-2.

Enrolling through a virtual design, the prospective study's participants ranged in age from roughly 18 to 100 years and lived across some 23 United States geographic areas. To assign participants to cohorts, the prospective study relied on clinical history that participants themselves reported in a screening survey and a study questionnaire. ImmuneRACE Cohort 3 recovered participants were defined by two consecutive negative NP/OP PCR tests, healthcare professional clearance, or symptom resolution. In the prospective study, whole blood, serum and a nasopharyngeal or oropharyngeal swab were collected from each participant by mobile phlebotomists. Participants in the prospective study had the option to provide additional blood draws and questionnaires over a roughly two-month period. Before DNA extraction, prospective study blood samples were shipped either frozen or at room temperature. CDR1 and CDR2, looked up from the germline V gene (reference sequence), are SGHAT and FQDESV. From its cysteine to its phenylalanine, the CDR3 spans 14 amino acids. The CDR3 DNA has 42 bases and is translated from base 1. V is clipped by 2 bases and J by 7 bases, and the sequence between their germline boundaries is 12 bases long.

The immunoSEQ Assay, a bias-controlled multiplex PCR, was used to amplify TCRbeta CDR3 regions from genomic DNA. On the authors' methods: The number of nucleated cells in each sample was estimated by amplification of reference gene primers within the assay. To quantify the absolute abundance of each unique TCRbeta CDR3 rearrangement, sequence reads were collapsed and filtered. For each sample, productive Simpson clonality was calculated as the square root of Simpson's diversity index over productive rearrangements. TCRdb took over this immuneACCESS table, retaining in-frame rearrangements with V and J assigned. Such tables are incomplete; in checked studies, under half of the missing clones stem from an unresolved V gene, and the remainder is unexplained. The V and J calls and clone size come from that table; D and trimming were worked out from the DNA. The sample table records fewer than 300,000 clones; roughly 90% of these occur just once. The ten biggest clones cover 1.1% of the sample.

Study-wide findings and limitations: The quantity of clinical and demographic metadata differed by source and by participant and was supplied without curation.

Details on this clone: The clone's antigen remains unknown. It has no much larger one-base neighbor in the sample; base qualities were not kept.

Sequenced: PBMCs or T cells enriched from blood (not recorded which). This TCR derives from a woman between 25 and 40 years old who had recovered from COVID-19. Here the chain combines TRBV11-1 and TRBJ2-1; the D region possibly corresponds to TRBD1 (5 bases align). The base sequence is TGTGCCAGCAGCTTAACGAGCACAGGTAATGAGCAGTTCTTC. This encodes CASSLTSTGNEQFF.